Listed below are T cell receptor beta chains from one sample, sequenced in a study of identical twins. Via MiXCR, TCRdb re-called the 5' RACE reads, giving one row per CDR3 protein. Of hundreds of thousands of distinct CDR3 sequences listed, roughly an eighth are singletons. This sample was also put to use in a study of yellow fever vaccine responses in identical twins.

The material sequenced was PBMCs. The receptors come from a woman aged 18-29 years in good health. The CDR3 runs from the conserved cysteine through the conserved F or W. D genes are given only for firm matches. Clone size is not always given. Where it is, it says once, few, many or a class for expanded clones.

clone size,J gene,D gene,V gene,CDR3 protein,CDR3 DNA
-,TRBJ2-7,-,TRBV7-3,CASGTKGGNYEQYF,TGTGCCAGCGGCACCAAAGGGGGTAATTACGAGCAGTACTTC
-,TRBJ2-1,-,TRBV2,CATQVGYNEQFF,TGTGCCACCCAGGTGGGGTACAATGAGCAGTTCTTC
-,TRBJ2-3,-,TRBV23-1,CASSLKERQLYTDTQYF,TGCGCCAGCAGTCTCAAGGAGCGCCAACTCTACACAGATACGCAGTATTTT
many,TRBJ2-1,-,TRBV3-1,CASSQPTSSYNEQFF,TGTGCCAGCAGCCAACCGACTAGCTCCTACAATGAGCAGTTCTTC
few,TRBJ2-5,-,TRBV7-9,CASSLGPGTPQETQYF,TGTGCCAGCAGCTTAGGTCCGGGAACCCCTCAAGAGACCCAGTACTTC
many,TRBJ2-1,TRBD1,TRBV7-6,CASSSTTGAAYNEQFF,TGTGCCAGCAGCTCTACCACAGGGGCCGCATACAATGAGCAGTTCTTC
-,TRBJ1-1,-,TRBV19,CASMPGFLISEAFF,TGTGCCAGCATGCCCGGGTTCTTAATTTCTGAAGCTTTCTTT
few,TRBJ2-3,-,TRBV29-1,CSVEDDSRGFTDTQYF,TGCAGCGTTGAAGATGATAGCAGGGGTTTCACAGATACGCAGTATTTT
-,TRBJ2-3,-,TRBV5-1,CASSPGGVSSTDTQYF,TGCGCCAGCAGCCCGGGGGGCGTCTCTAGCACAGATACGCAGTATTTT
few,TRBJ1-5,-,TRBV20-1,CSGAGANQPQHF,TGCAGTGGTGCAGGGGCGAATCAGCCCCAGCATTTT
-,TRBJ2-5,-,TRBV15,CATSRELAVQETQYF,TGTGCCACCAGCAGAGAACTAGCAGTCCAAGAGACCCAGTACTTC
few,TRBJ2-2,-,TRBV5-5,CASSPTRGGGTGELFF,TGTGCCAGCAGCCCCACTAGGGGAGGAGGCACCGGGGAGCTGTTTTTT
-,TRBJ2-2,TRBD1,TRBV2,CASSARTGTPGELFF,TGTGCCAGCAGTGCCAGGACAGGGACCCCCGGGGAGCTGTTTTTT
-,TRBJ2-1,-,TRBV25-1,CASSESESRSYNEQFF,TGTGCCAGCAGTGAATCCGAATCTCGGTCCTACAATGAGCAGTTCTTC
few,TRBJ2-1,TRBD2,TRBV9,CASSVGTGLGGNEQFF,TGTGCCAGCAGCGTAGGTACAGGTCTCGGGGGGAATGAGCAGTTCTTC
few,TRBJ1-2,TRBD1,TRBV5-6,CASSQDRALAYGYTF,TGTGCCAGCAGCCAGGACAGGGCGTTAGCCTATGGCTACACCTTC